This passage covers 15 T cell receptor beta chains from one sample sequenced in a study of post-analysis software for immune sequencing data (dated by TCRdb to between 2014 and 2016). General study outcomes and caveats: Four to six TRBV segments, including TRBV5-6, TRBV5-1 and TRBV20-1, were significantly more frequent in patients than controls.

What these receptors recognize is not known. The method behind the library was PCR. Sequencing took place on an Illumina HiSeq 2500. To reduce PCR and sequencing biases, unique molecular identifiers were built into the TCR beta cDNA libraries. The raw public data were reprocessed by TCRdb itself: fastp quality trimming at Q25, MiXCR clonotype calling, in-frame beta chains only. For every CDR3 protein sequence, its rows merge into one entry that carries the most common genes and DNA. For this sample the table gives approximately 180,000 distinct CDR3 sequences, of which 30% were detected only once. Less than 1.6% of the sample is in the top ten clones. Sequenced: blood. Receptor source: a girl under 18 with multiple sclerosis.

This clonotype occurred many times. The CDR3 loop reads CASSPEGLTDTQYF. CDR3 coding DNA: TGTGCCAGCAGCCCCGAGGGACTGACAGATACGCAGTATTTT. The chain links TRBV7-9 to TRBJ2-3; possibly TRBD2 for D (6 bases). The V gene lost 5 bases and the J gene lost 3 bases, with 12 bases spanning the gap. The germline V gene encodes CDR1 SEHNR and CDR2 FQNEAQ (reference sequence). The CDR3 runs 14 residues. Full variable domain (rest looked up from reference TRBV7-9 and TRBJ2-3): DTGVSQNPRHKITKRGQNVTFRCDPISEHNRLYWYRQTLGQGPEFLTYFQNEAQLEKSRLLSDRFSAERPKGSFSTLEIQRTEQGDSAMYLCASSPEGLTDTQYFGPGTRLTVL.

Comment on this clonotype: Mismatch with germline at one junction end may stem from a read error. The genes are TRBV3-1 and TRBJ2-1, with no clear D. CDR1 LGHDT and CDR2 YNNKEL come from the germline V gene (reference sequence). This CDR3 contains 14 residues. The CDR3 reads CASSQDLSYDEQFF. Written as DNA, the CDR3 is TGTGCCAGCAGCCAAGACTTATCCTACGATGAGCAGTTCTTC.

V is TRBV5-1 and J is TRBJ1-1, with 7 bases lining up with TRBD1. CDR1 and CDR2 (germline): SGHRS, YFSETQ. The CDR3 contains 14 residues. The trim removed 4 bases at V and 1 base at J, leaving 4 bases unmatched. The CDR3 region has the DNA TGCGCCAGCAGCAAGGGGACAGCGAACACTGAAGCTTTCTTT. Translated: CASSKGTANTEAFF.

This clonotype was counted ten times or more. V usage is TRBV20-1 and J usage is TRBJ2-3; a possible D gene is TRBD2 (6 bases). Germline V gene sequence: CDR1 DFQATT, CDR2 SNEGSKA (reference sequence). V was clipped by 4 bases and J by 5 bases, with 10 bases between them. The CDR3 has 12 amino acids. The chain's CDR3 is CSATGAVDTQYF. The CDR3 DNA reads as TGCAGTGCTACGGGAGCGGTAGATACGCAGTATTTT.

The rearrangement links TRBV7-9 to TRBJ2-5; 14 nucleotides match TRBD2. After removal of 5 bases from V and 7 bases from J, the junction contained 15 bases not matched to a gene. This CDR3 region has 18 residues. Germline V gene data show CDR1 as SEHNR and CDR2 as FQNEAQ (reference sequence). CDR3 amino acids: CASSPGTSGSLTMGTQYF. As DNA, the CDR3 is TGTGCCAGCAGCCCCGGGACTAGCGGGAGCCTTACTATGGGGACCCAGTACTTC.

This clonotype showed up just once. The V gene is TRBV7-2, the J gene TRBJ2-3; D unresolved. Germline V lookup: CDR1 SGHTA, CDR2 FQGNSA. The V gene lost 1 base and the J gene lost 4 bases, with 6 bases spanning the gap. The CDR3 is 13 amino acids. Written as DNA, the CDR3 is TGTGCCAGCAGCTTAGAGCGAGCAGATACGCAGTATTTT. Amino acids: CASSLERADTQYF.

The chain combines TRBV5-1 with TRBJ2-1, with 10 bases aligning to TRBD2. CDR1 is SGHRS, CDR2 YFSETQ, per germline. V dropped 6 bases and J dropped 6; count of bases not matched to a gene: 12. The CDR3 length is 16 residues. Here the CDR3 DNA reads TGCGCCAGCAACTTAGCGGGAGGCCCCCCGGGCAATGAGCAGTTCTTC. This codes for CASNLAGGPPGNEQFF.

This clonotype occurred a few times. The V call is TRBV20-1, the J call TRBJ1-1; D perhaps matches TRBD1 (6 bases). Germline V gene lookup returns CDR1 DFQATT and CDR2 SNEGSKA (reference sequence). V gave up 6 bases and J gave up 3 bases, with 23 bases separating them. This CDR3 contains 16 residues. In nucleotides, the CDR3 is TGCAGTGCAGTGATAAGGGACTGGGGGCCTGACACTGAAGCTTTCTTT. Amino acid sequence: CSAVIRDWGPDTEAFF.

This clonotype was counted ten times or more. The CDR3 DNA follows: TGTGCCAGCAGCAAGGTCGGGGGACCCCTTGACTACGAGCAGTACTTC. Translating it yields CASSKVGGPLDYEQYF. This chain connects TRBV7-6 to TRBJ2-7, with D tentatively TRBD2 (6 bases). There are 16 residues in the CDR3. V dropped 5 bases and J dropped 3 bases, with 20 bases sitting between them. Per germline, CDR1 SGHVS and CDR2 FNYEAQ.

This clonotype was counted only a few times. V and J are TRBV20-1 and TRBJ2-7; the match to TRBD1 covers 11 bases. J lost 4 bases, V lost 3 bases, and 5 bases had no gene match. Looked up from germline, CDR1 is DFQATT and CDR2 is SNEGSKA (reference sequence). The CDR3 contains 14 residues. CDR3 amino acids: CSASPGTGGYEQYF. DNA for the CDR3: TGCAGTGCTAGTCCAGGGACAGGGGGGTACGAGCAGTACTTC.

About this clonotype itself: A clone one base away is much larger, so this may be a read error. This chain connects TRBV6-6 to TRBJ2-1; D is undetermined. Germline lookup yields CDR1 MNHNY and CDR2 SVGAGI (reference sequence). There are 11 residues in the CDR3. CDR3 protein: CASSLLHERFF. CDR3 coding DNA: TGTGCCAGCAGTCTCCTCCATGAGCGGTTCTTC.

This clonotype came up many times. This chain uses TRBV6-1 with TRBJ2-1, with unresolved D. Germline lookup yields CDR1 MNHNS and CDR2 SASEGT. CDR3 length: 17 residues. The V end was cut by 6 bases, the J end by 0 bases, with 18 bases between. The CDR3 DNA reads as TGTGCCAGCAGAGCTACCTTTGGCACGAGCTCCTACAATGAGCAGTTCTTC. Translated: CASRATFGTSSYNEQFF.

In its sample, this clonotype was seen once. This may come from a read error, since a much larger clone is one base off. The chain has TRBV10-3 and TRBJ2-3; D remains unclear. V was trimmed by 10 bases and J by 2 bases, leaving 13 bases between them. The CDR3 spans 13 residues. Germline assignment: CDR1 ENHRY and CDR2 SYGVKD. CDR3 region: CASRDRITDTQYF. The CDR3 nucleotides are TGTGCCAGCCGCGACCGAATCACAGATACGCAGTATTTT.

This clonotype was counted ten times or more. V gene TRBV10-3 combines with J gene TRBJ1-2; 7 bases are shared with TRBD1. The CDR3 is 13 residues long. Trimming removed 10 bases from V and 1 base from J; junction bases left unmatched: 6. Germline V gene sequence: CDR1 ENHRY, CDR2 SYGVKD. CDR3 protein: CATETGINYGYTF. CDR3 coding DNA: TGTGCCACCGAGACAGGGATTAACTATGGCTACACCTTC.

This clonotype was counted between two and nine times. The J gene is TRBJ1-1, the V gene TRBV3-1, with TRBD1 matching over 8 bases. The CDR3 extends over 15 amino acids. With V trimmed by 0 bases and J by 2 bases, 2 bases remained unmatched. Per germline, CDR1 LGHDT and CDR2 YNNKEL (reference sequence). The CDR3 sequence is CASSQDSGGNTEAFF. CDR3 DNA sequence: TGTGCCAGCAGCCAAGACTCAGGGGGCAACACTGAAGCTTTCTTT. Filled out from reference TRBV3-1 and TRBJ1-1, the complete variable domain reads DTAVSQTPKYLVTQMGNDKSIKCEQNLGHDTMYWYKQDSKKFLKIMFSYNNKELIINETVPNRFSPKSPDKAHLNLHINSLELGDSAVYFCASSQDSGGNTEAFFGQGTRLTVV.